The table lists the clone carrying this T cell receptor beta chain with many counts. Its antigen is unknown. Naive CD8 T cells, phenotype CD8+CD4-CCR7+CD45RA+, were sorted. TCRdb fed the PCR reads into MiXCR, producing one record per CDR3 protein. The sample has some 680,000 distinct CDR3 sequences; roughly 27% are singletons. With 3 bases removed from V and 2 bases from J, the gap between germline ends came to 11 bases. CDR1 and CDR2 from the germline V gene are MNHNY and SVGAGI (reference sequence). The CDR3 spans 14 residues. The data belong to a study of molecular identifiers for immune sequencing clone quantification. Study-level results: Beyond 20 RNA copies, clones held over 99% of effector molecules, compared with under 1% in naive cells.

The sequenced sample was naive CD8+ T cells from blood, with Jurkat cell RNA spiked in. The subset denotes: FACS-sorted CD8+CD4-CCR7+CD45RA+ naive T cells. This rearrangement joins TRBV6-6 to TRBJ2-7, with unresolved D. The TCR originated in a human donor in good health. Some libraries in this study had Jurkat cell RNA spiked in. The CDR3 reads CASSYVQLPYEQYF. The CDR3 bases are TGTGCCAGCAGTTATGTACAGTTACCCTACGAGCAGTACTTC.